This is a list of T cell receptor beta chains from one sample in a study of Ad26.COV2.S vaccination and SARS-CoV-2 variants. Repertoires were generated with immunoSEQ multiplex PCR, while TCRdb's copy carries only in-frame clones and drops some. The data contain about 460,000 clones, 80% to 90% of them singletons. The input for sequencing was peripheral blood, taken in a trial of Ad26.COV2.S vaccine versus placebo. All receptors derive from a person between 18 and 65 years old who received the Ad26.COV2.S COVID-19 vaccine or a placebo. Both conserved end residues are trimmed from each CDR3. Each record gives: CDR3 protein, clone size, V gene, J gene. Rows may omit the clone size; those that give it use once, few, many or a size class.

cdr3_aa: ASSPRWDTYNSPLH
clone_size: NA
v_call: TRBV4-2
j_call: TRBJ1-6

cdr3_aa: SVIGAGKNIQY
clone_size: NA
v_call: TRBV29-1
j_call: TRBJ2-4

cdr3_aa: ASSATGFRGNQPQH
clone_size: NA
v_call: TRBV28
j_call: TRBJ1-5

cdr3_aa: SVETSGTGGYEQF
clone_size: NA
v_call: TRBV29-1
j_call: TRBJ2-1

cdr3_aa: ASASLTASTDTQY
clone_size: NA
v_call: TRBV6-5
j_call: TRBJ2-3

cdr3_aa: ASSQDPLARGPLSTQY
clone_size: NA
v_call: TRBV4-3
j_call: TRBJ2-3

cdr3_aa: ASSVAGVRTDTQY
clone_size: NA
v_call: TRBV9
j_call: TRBJ2-3

cdr3_aa: ASSQTTGNPYGYT
clone_size: once
v_call: TRBV4-2
j_call: TRBJ1-2

cdr3_aa: ASSYSEVSVRYT
clone_size: NA
v_call: TRBV6-5
j_call: TRBJ1-2

cdr3_aa: ASSKGAGGLRGTEAF
clone_size: NA
v_call: TRBV9
j_call: TRBJ1-1

cdr3_aa: ASSTLTSQYNEQF
clone_size: NA
v_call: TRBV9
j_call: TRBJ2-1

cdr3_aa: ASSFRGGAGEKLF
clone_size: NA
v_call: TRBV11-2
j_call: TRBJ1-4

cdr3_aa: ASSPGTPPSGELF
clone_size: NA
v_call: TRBV6-9
j_call: TRBJ2-2

cdr3_aa: ATSRVGGRAGNTIY
clone_size: NA
v_call: TRBV15
j_call: TRBJ1-3

cdr3_aa: ATWTTGVDEQY
clone_size: NA
v_call: TRBV27
j_call: TRBJ2-7

cdr3_aa: ASNLFGQYTEAF
clone_size: NA
v_call: TRBV19
j_call: TRBJ1-1

cdr3_aa: ASSTSSVNQPQH
clone_size: few
v_call: TRBV6-5
j_call: TRBJ1-5

cdr3_aa: ASSLDGTGPSNYGYT
clone_size: NA
v_call: TRBV5-1
j_call: TRBJ1-2

cdr3_aa: ASSQETANTGELF
clone_size: NA
v_call: TRBV3-1/TRBV3-2
j_call: TRBJ2-2

cdr3_aa: ASSFGRLGSYEQY
clone_size: NA
v_call: TRBV7-2
j_call: TRBJ2-7

cdr3_aa: ASFTSGGRADTQY
clone_size: NA
v_call: TRBV2
j_call: TRBJ2-3

cdr3_aa: ASSVTGTGEAF
clone_size: NA
v_call: TRBV2
j_call: TRBJ1-1

cdr3_aa: ASSLAITGSETQY
clone_size: NA
v_call: TRBV5-4
j_call: TRBJ2-5

cdr3_aa: ASSFPGLAGRPPGEQY
clone_size: NA
v_call: TRBV5-4
j_call: TRBJ2-7

cdr3_aa: ASSSGAGGGEQF
clone_size: once
v_call: TRBV7-6
j_call: TRBJ2-1

cdr3_aa: ATTSRSGANVLT
clone_size: NA
v_call: TRBV24-1
j_call: TRBJ2-6

cdr3_aa: ASSITGNYEQY
clone_size: NA
v_call: TRBV19
j_call: TRBJ2-7

cdr3_aa: ASSPQGTYEQY
clone_size: NA
v_call: TRBV18
j_call: TRBJ2-7

cdr3_aa: ASSSLYSNQPQH
clone_size: NA
v_call: TRBV19
j_call: TRBJ1-5

cdr3_aa: ASEPNGGPRNTEAF
clone_size: NA
v_call: TRBV7-3
j_call: TRBJ1-1

cdr3_aa: ASSKDSSGGYGYT
clone_size: NA
v_call: TRBV19
j_call: TRBJ1-2

cdr3_aa: ASSPGTGIYEQY
clone_size: NA
v_call: TRBV6-5
j_call: TRBJ2-7

cdr3_aa: ASSIGQEYSTQY
clone_size: NA
v_call: TRBV19
j_call: TRBJ2-5

cdr3_aa: ASSLSWGMAEAF
clone_size: NA
v_call: TRBV28
j_call: TRBJ1-1

cdr3_aa: ASSQEYGYT
clone_size: NA
v_call: TRBV4-2
j_call: TRBJ1-2

cdr3_aa: ASSPGGGRGSSYEQY
clone_size: NA
v_call: TRBV7-2
j_call: TRBJ2-7

cdr3_aa: ASSAGVNYGYT
clone_size: NA
v_call: TRBV19
j_call: TRBJ1-2

cdr3_aa: ASSKGLAGEFTNNNEQF
clone_size: NA
v_call: TRBV7-3
j_call: TRBJ2-1

cdr3_aa: ASSRIPTSGGARVTGELF
clone_size: NA
v_call: TRBV4-1
j_call: TRBJ2-2

cdr3_aa: ASSLTGQGSTEAF
clone_size: once
v_call: TRBV5-1
j_call: TRBJ1-1

cdr3_aa: ASSQGLAGEPTDTQY
clone_size: NA
v_call: TRBV7-3
j_call: TRBJ2-3

cdr3_aa: ASSSPGGRAETQY
clone_size: once
v_call: TRBV6-2/TRBV6-3
j_call: TRBJ2-5